This T cell receptor (beta chain) was sequenced for a study of cytomegalovirus exposure and HLA in healthy donors. V was clipped by 4 bases and J by 3 bases; unmatched bases: 3. This CDR3 contains 14 residues. Germline CDR1 MNHEY, CDR2 SVGAGI. The PCR contained 60 Vbeta and 13 Jbeta primers. The method was immunoSEQ multiplex PCR; TCRdb's version includes in-frame clones alone and lacks a portion of them. The data hold 150,000 to 200,000 clones, with around 79% observed a single time. The sequencing input was PBMCs. The chain joins TRBV6-5 to TRBJ2-7, with 10 bases that match TRBD1. This TCR was sampled from a man in his fifties in good health and CMV-seropositive. The CDR3 protein is CASSSRTGGYEQYF. The CDR3 nucleotides are TGTGCCAGCAGTTCTCGGACAGGGGGCTACGAGCAGTACTTC.